This T cell receptor beta chain stems from a study of beta chain features in type 1 diabetes. Study findings and constraints: Type 1 diabetes patients showed a moderate but significant shortening of TCRB CDR3s in all four CD4+ subsets.

Of the isolated RNA, all was reverse transcribed, and so the sequenced material was expressed TCRB transcripts. Data came from immunoSEQ multiplex PCR; TCRdb stores just in-frame clones and leaves some out. Here the sample spans 390,000 or so clones, 11% to 15% being singletons. Germline CDR1 MNHEY, CDR2 SVGAGI. The CDR3 is 14 residues long. Trimming shortened V by 6 bases and J by 5 bases, and 17 bases separated the two germline ends. As concerns this clone: Its target is unknown.

Sequencing was done on a sample of naive CD4+ T cells from blood. This TCR came from a man younger than 40 in good health. The genes are TRBV6-5 and TRBJ2-7; unclear D gene. CDR3 protein: CASSFLPRAHEQYF. As DNA, the CDR3 is TGTGCCAGCAGCTTTTTACCCCGGGCCCACGAGCAGTACTTC.